The present T cell receptor beta chain was sequenced within a study of response to subunit inactivated influenza vaccine (dated by TCRdb to the late 2010s). Concerning the study at large: To follow how T cells responded to a trivalent subunit inactivated influenza vaccine, the researchers relied on deep quantitative profiling of the T cell receptor repertoire.

Of note for this clonotype: The clone's antigen remains unknown. There are no base qualities to consult, and no much larger clone falls within one base.

The study at large found these results: The authors suggested that each seasonal influenza vaccination may recruit only a limited number of new T cells.

Library method: RT-PCR. The sample was run on an Illumina HiSeq 2500. TCRdb trimmed public reads at Q25 via fastp, called clones via MiXCR and kept in-frame beta chains. Here each entry gathers all rows of one CDR3 protein and keeps the most common genes and DNA. The sample data list roughly 500,000 distinct CDR3 sequences, and 15% to 20% of these were observed just once. The leading ten clones occupy approximately 3% of the sample. This clonotype originated in a man aged 45-69 years who received an inactivated influenza vaccine. Donor details come from another sample of the same person, matched by shared clones. The sequencing used CD4+ T cells sorted from PBMCs, collected less than 25 months after vaccination.

The DNA sequence is TGCGCCAGCAGCCCCTGGACAGGAGGGGTTTACGAGCAGTACTTC. Its coded protein is CASSPWTGGVYEQYF. Here the chain combines TRBV5-1 and TRBJ2-7, with a tentative D gene TRBD1 over 7 matching bases. The CDR3 holds 15 amino acids from the cysteine to the phenylalanine. Kept here is only the CDR3 DNA, which spans 45 bases and is read in frame from base 1. The germline V gene specifies SGHRS as CDR1 and YFSETQ as CDR2. The V and J ends are trimmed by 4 bases and 4 bases, leaving 18 bases between them.